These 18 T cell receptor beta chains share one sample of origin, sequenced in a study of blood T cell repertoires in COVID-19. Measured with immunoSEQ multiplex PCR; TCRdb has only the in-frame clones, and not every one. The sample has 51,000 or so clones, 85% to 90% seen once. Sequenced input: peripheral blood. These receptors all come from an older man with active or convalescent COVID-19.

The chain uses TRBV28 and TRBJ1-2; D ambiguous. The germline CDR1 and CDR2 sequences are MDHEN and SYDVKM. The CDR3 is made up of 12 amino acids. The V end lost 1 base, the J end lost 8 bases, and 8 bases lay between the germline ends. CDR3: CASSLSERGYTF. For the CDR3, the DNA is TGTGCCAGCAGTTTATCAGAGCGCGGCTACACCTTC.

The chain recombines TRBV27 with TRBJ2-2; D is ambiguous. The V gene lost 5 bases and the J gene lost 0 bases, with 4 bases spanning the gap. Germline V gives CDR1 MNHEY, CDR2 SMNVEV (reference sequence). The CDR3 totals 13 residues. The CDR3 here is CASSTTNTGELFF. The CDR3 nucleotides read TGTGCCAGCAGTACAACGAACACCGGGGAGCTGTTTTTT.

The rearrangement links TRBV3-1 (or the pseudogene TRBV3-2) to TRBJ2-7; 9 nucleotides agree with TRBD2. The CDR3 consists of 15 residues. Germline trimming cut 1 base from V and 2 bases from J; bases unmatched to any gene: 3. Germline values: CDR1 LGHDT, CDR2 YNNKEL (reference sequence). In nucleotides, the CDR3 is TGTGCCAGCAGCCAAGGCCTAGCGGGGACCTACGAGCAGTACTTC. Its translation is CASSQGLAGTYEQYF.

J is TRBJ1-1 and V is TRBV28, with D hard to call. This CDR3 has 11 amino acids. V dropped 4 bases and J dropped 3 bases, with 3 bases sitting between them. Germline V gives CDR1 MDHEN, CDR2 SYDVKM. CDR3 in DNA: TGTGCCAGCAGTTCTTACACTGAAGCTTTCTTT. It encodes CASSSYTEAFF.

The gene calls are TRBV28 and TRBJ1-4; maybe TRBD1 (6 bases). The CDR3 loop spans 16 amino acids. Trimming left V 6 bases short and J 0 bases short, with 14 bases between. From germline, CDR1 is MDHEN and CDR2 SYDVKM. CDR3 in amino acids: CASRGDIFATNEKLFF. The CDR3 nucleotides read TGTGCCAGCAGGGGGGACATATTCGCAACTAATGAAAAACTGTTTTTT.

This chain uses TRBV29-1 with TRBJ2-7, with D perhaps matching TRBD1 (6 bases). Deletions cut 7 bases from V and 7 bases from J, with 14 bases between. Per germline, CDR1 SQVTM and CDR2 ANQGSEA. The CDR3 is made up of 11 amino acids. CDR3 sequence (DNA): TGCAGCGCGCACAGGGCGAAGGAGCAGTACTTC. Protein product: CSAHRAKEQYF.

V usage is TRBV7-8 and J usage is TRBJ2-3; 12 bases fit TRBD2. Germline V gene sequence: CDR1 SGHVS, CDR2 FQNEAQ. V trimming: 5 bases; J trimming: 2 bases; junction bases outside the gene matches: 14. CDR3 length equals 19 residues. The CDR3 bases are TGTGCCAGCAGCGTAACTAGCGGGAGGTTGGGCTCCATCACAGATACGCAGTATTTT. Translated, it gives CASSVTSGRLGSITDTQYF.

This chain connects TRBV9 to TRBJ2-5; TRBD2 agrees at 12 bases. Germline CDR1 and CDR2: SGDLS and YYNGEE. With V trimmed by 2 bases and J by 4 bases, 9 bases remained unmatched. This CDR3 spans 17 amino acids. CDR3 protein: CASSVRLAGAGGETQYF. The CDR3 coding sequence is TGTGCCAGCAGCGTCAGACTAGCGGGGGCAGGGGGAGAGACCCAGTACTTC.

The chain combines TRBV5-1 with TRBJ1-1; D gene ambiguous. CDR1 is SGHRS and CDR2 is YFSETQ in the germline V gene. V was clipped by 4 bases and J by 4 bases, with 17 bases between them. This CDR3 has 15 amino acids. The CDR3 sequence: CASSADGRGGTEAFF. DNA for the CDR3: TGCGCCAGCAGCGCGGACGGGCGGGGAGGCACTGAAGCTTTCTTT.

The rearrangement uses TRBV6-4 and TRBJ1-1; TRBD1 matches at 7 bases. The CDR3 runs 13 residues. The V segment lost 6 bases and the J segment 3 bases; nucleotides outside the gene matches: 4. The germline V gene encodes CDR1 MRHNA and CDR2 SNTAGT. The CDR3 DNA reads as TGTGCCAGCAGCCTTACAGGGGACACTGAAGCTTTCTTT. It specifies CASSLTGDTEAFF.

The chain links TRBV9 to TRBJ1-2; D gene unclear. This CDR3 is 13 amino acids long. CDR1 is SGDLS, CDR2 YYNGEE, per germline. Trimming left V 2 bases short and J 4 bases short, with 9 bases between. The CDR3 sequence is CASSVREAYGYTF. Here the CDR3 DNA reads TGTGCCAGCAGCGTGAGGGAAGCCTATGGCTACACCTTC.

The chain uses TRBV6-1 and TRBJ1-2; the D gene is possibly TRBD1 (5 bases). The germline gives CDR1 MNHNS, CDR2 SASEGT. The ends were cut back, 1 base at V and 2 bases at J, with 8 bases in the middle. The CDR3 has 14 amino acids. The CDR3: CASSEGQLNYGYTF. The CDR3 DNA sequence: TGTGCCAGCAGTGAAGGACAGCTGAACTATGGCTACACCTTC.

This chain connects TRBV19 to TRBJ2-7; 9 nucleotides match TRBD1. CDR3 length equals 14 residues. CDR1 and CDR2 from the germline V gene are LNHDA and SQIVND (reference sequence). V trimming: 5 bases; J trimming: 6 bases; junction bases outside the gene matches: 8. The CDR3 loop reads CASSARQGVFEQYF. CDR3 bases: TGTGCCAGTAGTGCCCGACAGGGGGTCTTCGAGCAGTACTTC.

In its sample, this clone was seen once. This chain uses TRBV6-2 or TRBV6-3 with TRBJ2-5, with TRBD1 as a possible D gene (5 bases). V was clipped by 5 bases and J by 4 bases, with 17 bases between them. The CDR3 spans 15 residues. CDR1 and CDR2 (germline): MNHEY, SVGEGT. CDR3 sequence reads: CASSIVRGQVETQYF. CDR3 bases: TGTGCCAGCAGTATCGTTAGGGGTCAGGTAGAGACCCAGTACTTC.

The CDR3 loop reads CAITLDRANEQFF. The CDR3 DNA follows: TGTGCCATCACCTTGGACAGGGCCAATGAGCAGTTCTTC. This sequence joins TRBV10-3 and TRBJ2-1, with 8 bases matching TRBD1. CDR3 length: 13 residues. V lost 7 bases and J lost 6; bases outside the gene matches: 5. The germline V gene has CDR1 ENHRY and CDR2 SYGVKD.

In DNA form, the CDR3 reads TGTGCCACCTCCGACAGTGCCGTAGCCGCAACTAATGAAAAACTGTTTTTT. It translates to CATSDSAVAATNEKLFF. The chain is built from TRBV10-3 and TRBJ1-4; possibly TRBD1 for D (5 bases). Trimming cost V 10 bases and J 0 bases, with 21 bases left between them. CDR1 and CDR2 from the germline V gene are ENHRY and SYGVKD. The CDR3 length is 17 residues.

This rearrangement joins TRBV2 to TRBJ2-1, with 12 bases that match TRBD2. The CDR3 is made up of 16 amino acids. Trimming at V came to 8 bases and at J to 8 bases, leaving 13 bases not matched to a gene. Germline V gene lookup returns CDR1 SNHLY and CDR2 FYNNEI. The CDR3 is CASVNSLAGGRDEQFF. The CDR3 nucleotides read TGTGCCAGCGTGAACTCGCTAGCGGGGGGGCGTGATGAGCAGTTCTTC.

The chain uses TRBV3-1 (or the pseudogene TRBV3-2) and TRBJ2-5, with a possible D match to TRBD2 (6 bases). This CDR3 spans 13 amino acids. CDR1 is LGHDT, CDR2 YNNKEL, per germline (reference sequence). The V gene lost 8 bases and the J gene lost 3 bases, with 13 bases spanning the gap. In nucleotides, the CDR3 is TGTGCCAGCCCACCTGCGGGGAAAGAGACCCAGTACTTC. Residues: CASPPAGKETQYF.